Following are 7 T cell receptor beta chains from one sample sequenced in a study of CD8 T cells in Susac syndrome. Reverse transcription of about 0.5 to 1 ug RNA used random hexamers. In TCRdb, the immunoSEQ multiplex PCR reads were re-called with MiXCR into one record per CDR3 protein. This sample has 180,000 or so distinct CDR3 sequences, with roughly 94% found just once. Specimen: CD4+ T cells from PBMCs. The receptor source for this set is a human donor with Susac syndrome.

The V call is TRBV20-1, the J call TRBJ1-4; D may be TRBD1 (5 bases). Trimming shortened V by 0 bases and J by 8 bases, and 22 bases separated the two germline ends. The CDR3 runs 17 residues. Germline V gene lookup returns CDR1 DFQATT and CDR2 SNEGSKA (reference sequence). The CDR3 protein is CSARDQRGSRGMEKLFF. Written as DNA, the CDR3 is TGCAGTGCTAGAGATCAGAGGGGATCACGGGGAATGGAAAAACTGTTTTTT.

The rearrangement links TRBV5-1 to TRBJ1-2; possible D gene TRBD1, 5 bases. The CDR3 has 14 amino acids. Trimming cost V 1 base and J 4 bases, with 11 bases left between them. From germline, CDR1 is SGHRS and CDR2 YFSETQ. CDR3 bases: TGCGCCAGCAGCTTGCCAGGAGACAGCTATGGCTACACCTTC. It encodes CASSLPGDSYGYTF.

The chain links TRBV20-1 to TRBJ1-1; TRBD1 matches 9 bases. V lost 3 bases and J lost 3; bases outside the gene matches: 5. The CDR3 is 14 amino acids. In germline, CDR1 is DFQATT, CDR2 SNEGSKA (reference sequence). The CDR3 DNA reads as TGCAGTGCTAGTAGTGGACAGGGGCACACTGAAGCTTTCTTT. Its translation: CSASSGQGHTEAFF.

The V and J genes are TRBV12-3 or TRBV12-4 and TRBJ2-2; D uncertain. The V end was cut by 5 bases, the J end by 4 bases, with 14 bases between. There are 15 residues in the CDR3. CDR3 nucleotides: TGTGCCAGCAGTCCACGGCGCTTGGGCACCGGGGAGCTGTTTTTT. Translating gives CASSPRRLGTGELFF.

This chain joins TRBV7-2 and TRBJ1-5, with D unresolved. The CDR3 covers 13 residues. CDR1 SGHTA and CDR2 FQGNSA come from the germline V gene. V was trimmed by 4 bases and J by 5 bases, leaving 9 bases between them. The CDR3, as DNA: TGTGCCAGCAGCTCTAACTCGGATCAGCCCCAGCATTTT. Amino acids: CASSSNSDQPQHF.

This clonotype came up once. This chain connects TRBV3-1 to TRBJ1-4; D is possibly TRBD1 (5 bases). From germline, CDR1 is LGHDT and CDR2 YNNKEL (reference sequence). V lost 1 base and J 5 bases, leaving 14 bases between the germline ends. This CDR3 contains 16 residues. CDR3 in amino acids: CASSQVGAGTNEKLFF. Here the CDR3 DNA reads TGTGCCAGCAGCCAAGTTGGGGCAGGAACGAATGAAAAACTGTTTTTT.

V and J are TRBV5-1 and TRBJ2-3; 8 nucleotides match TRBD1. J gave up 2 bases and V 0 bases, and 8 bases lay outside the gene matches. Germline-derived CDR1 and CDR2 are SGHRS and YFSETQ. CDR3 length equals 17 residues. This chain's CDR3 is CASSLGGQGVPTDTQYF. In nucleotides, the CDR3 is TGCGCCAGCAGCTTGGGTGGACAGGGAGTGCCCACAGATACGCAGTATTTT.